The T cell receptor beta chain under discussion was sequenced for a study of cytomegalovirus exposure and HLA in healthy donors. General observations from the study: Information on immune exposure was restricted to one variable (CMV serostatus). A later analysis showed that HLA-associated TCR beta chains had undergone more clonal expansion than equally common others. When the data were analyzed later, several of the most significant clusters appeared to be linked to common viral pathogens. Donors belonging to an Asian-associated ancestry cluster reportedly showed fewer N-insertions in productive TCRs than the approximately 640-donor mean, according to what a later analysis found.

Trimming took 2 bases from V and 0 from J, leaving 5 bases between them. The CDR3 runs to 14 residues. Germline CDR1 SGHRS, CDR2 YFSETQ. PCR was performed using 60 Vbeta and 13 Jbeta primers. The table came from immunoSEQ multiplex PCR; TCRdb's copy has only in-frame clones and leaves some out. The sample carries just over 150,000 clones, about 79% recorded once. Of note for this clone: No antigen is known for it.

Sequencing was carried out using PBMCs. The chain combines TRBV5-1 with TRBJ1-4; D unresolved. The TCR originated in a woman aged 45-65 years in good health and CMV-seropositive. The CDR3 DNA is TGCGCCAGCAGCTTTTCGGCAACTAATGAAAAACTGTTTTTT. It codes for CASSFSATNEKLFF.